The source of this T cell receptor (beta chain) is a study of T cells in Graves' hyperthyroidism and ophthalmopathy. Study findings and constraints: Blood also held most thyroid clonotypes expanded beyond 0.001.

The CDR3 regions of TCR beta were amplified from RNA transcripts. A first-round RT-PCR of the TCR CDR3 used the HTBI primer set. Via MiXCR, TCRdb re-called the multiplex PCR reads, giving one row per CDR3 protein. The sample holds fewer than 450,000 distinct CDR3 sequences, over 12% seen once. This clonotype came up many times. Its antigen is unknown. The CDR3 runs 14 residues. Germline CDR1 SGHRS, CDR2 YFSETQ. The ends were cut back, 5 bases at V and 7 bases at J, with 18 bases in the middle. Ophthalmopathy patients had Clinical Activity Score at least 3, NOSPECS grade at least 4, duration under 3 months. Uncontrolled infection, other autoimmune disease, pregnancy or lactation led to exclusion.

The rearrangement links TRBV5-1 to TRBJ1-1; a weak D match, TRBD1 (5 bases). This TCR was sampled from a man aged 50 or older with Graves' ophthalmopathy. Sequencing was done on a sample of blood. This CDR3 is CASSNHGADGEAFF. The DNA of the CDR3 is TGCGCCAGCAGTAACCATGGGGCAGACGGTGAAGCTTTCTTT. The whole variable domain, remainder taken from reference TRBV5-1 and TRBJ1-1, is KAGVTQTPRYLIKTRGQQVTLSCSPISGHRSVSWYQQTPGQGLQFLFEYFSETQRNKGNFPGRFSGRQFSNSRSEMNVSTLELGDSALYLCASSNHGADGEAFFGQGTRLTVV.